This TCR beta chain was recovered during a study of shared T cell receptors in the human thymus. Deletions cut 1 base from V and 8 bases from J, with 17 bases between. Germline values: CDR1 LGHNA, CDR2 YSLEER. The CDR3 consists of 15 residues. This table comes from immunoSEQ multiplex PCR, and its TCRdb copy is limited to in-frame clones, with some not included. The table records fewer than 700,000 clones, roughly 88% of them present only once. This clone has a handful of counts. These same records also appear under a second study, on human thymus T cells. That work contributes: Corrective surgery for congenital heart defects was being performed on the healthy Finnish infants who served as donors. From resections taken during corrective heart surgery, the thymus tissue was obtained. Apparent bias marked the V and J gene usage of thymic and blood repertoires. The related literature has documented a marked overlap of thymic repertoires among unrelated individuals.

The TCR sequence derives from a boy under two years old with a congenital heart defect. Sequencing input: thymocytes. The rearrangement links TRBV4-3 to TRBJ1-2, with TRBD1 as a possible D gene (5 bases). The chain's CDR3 is CASSQVGDWPGGYTF. The DNA of the CDR3 is TGCGCCAGCAGCCAAGTAGGGGACTGGCCGGGGGGCTACACCTTC.